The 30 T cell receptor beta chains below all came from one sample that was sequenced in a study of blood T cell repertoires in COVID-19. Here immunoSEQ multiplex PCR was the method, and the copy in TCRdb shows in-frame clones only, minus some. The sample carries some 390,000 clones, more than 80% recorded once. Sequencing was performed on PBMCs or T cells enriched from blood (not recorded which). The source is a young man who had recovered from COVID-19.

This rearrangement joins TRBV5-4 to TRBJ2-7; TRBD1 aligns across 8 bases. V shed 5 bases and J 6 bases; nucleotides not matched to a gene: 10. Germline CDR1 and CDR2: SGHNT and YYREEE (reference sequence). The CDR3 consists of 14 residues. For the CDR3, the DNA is TGTGCCAGCAGATCAAGACAGGGGTCGGGCGAGCAGTACTTC. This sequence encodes CASRSRQGSGEQYF.

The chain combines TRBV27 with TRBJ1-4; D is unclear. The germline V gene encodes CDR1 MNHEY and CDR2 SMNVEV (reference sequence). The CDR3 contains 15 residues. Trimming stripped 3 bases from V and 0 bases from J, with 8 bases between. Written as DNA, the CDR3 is TGTGCCAGCAGTTTCCCACAGACAACTAATGAAAAACTGTTTTTT. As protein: CASSFPQTTNEKLFF.

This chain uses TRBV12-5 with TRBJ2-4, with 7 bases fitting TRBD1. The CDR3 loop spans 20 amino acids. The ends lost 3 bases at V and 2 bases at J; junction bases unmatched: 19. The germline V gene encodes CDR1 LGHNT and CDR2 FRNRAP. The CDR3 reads CASGLNQGVQDPPTKNIQYF. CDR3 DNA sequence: TGTGCTAGTGGTTTAAACCAGGGGGTTCAGGACCCCCCAACCAAAAACATTCAGTACTTC. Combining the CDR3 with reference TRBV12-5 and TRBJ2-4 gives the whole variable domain DARVTQTPRHKVTEMGQEVTMRCQPILGHNTVFWYRQTMMQGLELLAYFRNRAPLDDSGMPKDRFSAEMPDATLATLKIQPSEPRDSAVYFCASGLNQGVQDPPTKNIQYFGAGTRLSVL.

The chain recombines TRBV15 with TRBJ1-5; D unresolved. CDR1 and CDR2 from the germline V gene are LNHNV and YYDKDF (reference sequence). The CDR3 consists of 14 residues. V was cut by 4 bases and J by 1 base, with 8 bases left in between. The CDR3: CATSIFRSNQPQHF. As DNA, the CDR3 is TGTGCCACCAGCATTTTCAGGAGCAATCAGCCCCAGCATTTT.

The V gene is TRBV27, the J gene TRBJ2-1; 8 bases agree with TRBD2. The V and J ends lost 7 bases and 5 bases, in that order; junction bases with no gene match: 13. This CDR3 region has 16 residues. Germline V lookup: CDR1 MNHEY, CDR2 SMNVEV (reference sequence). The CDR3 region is CASTGPRGARHNEQFF. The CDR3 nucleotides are TGTGCCAGCACGGGTCCGCGGGGGGCAAGACACAATGAGCAGTTCTTC.

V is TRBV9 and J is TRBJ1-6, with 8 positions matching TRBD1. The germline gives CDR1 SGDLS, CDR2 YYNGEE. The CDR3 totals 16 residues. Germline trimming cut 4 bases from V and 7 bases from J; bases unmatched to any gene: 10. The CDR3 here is CASSPTPQGANSPLHF. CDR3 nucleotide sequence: TGTGCCAGCAGCCCCACCCCTCAGGGGGCCAATTCACCCCTCCACTTT.

The CDR3 reads CASSKPSAGELFF. Here the CDR3 DNA reads TGTGCCAGCAGCAAACCTAGCGCCGGGGAGCTGTTTTTT. The rearrangement uses TRBV7-3 and TRBJ2-2; TRBD2 is a possible D gene (6 bases). Germline CDR1 SGHTA, CDR2 FQGTGA. The CDR3 loop spans 13 amino acids. V lost 5 bases to trimming and J lost 6 bases, with 10 bases between them.

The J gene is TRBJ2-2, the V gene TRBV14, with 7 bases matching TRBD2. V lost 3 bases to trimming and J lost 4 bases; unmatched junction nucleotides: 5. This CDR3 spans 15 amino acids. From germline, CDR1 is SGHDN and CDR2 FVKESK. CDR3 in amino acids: CASSQGGLFTGELFF. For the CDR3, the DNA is TGTGCCAGCAGCCAGGGGGGACTATTCACCGGGGAGCTGTTTTTT.

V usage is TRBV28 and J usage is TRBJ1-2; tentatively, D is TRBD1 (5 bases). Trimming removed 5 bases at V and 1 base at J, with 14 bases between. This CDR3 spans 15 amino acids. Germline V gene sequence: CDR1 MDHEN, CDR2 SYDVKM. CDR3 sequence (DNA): TGTGCCAGCAGTCCCATCTCGACAGATAACTATGGCTACACCTTC. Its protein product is CASSPISTDNYGYTF.

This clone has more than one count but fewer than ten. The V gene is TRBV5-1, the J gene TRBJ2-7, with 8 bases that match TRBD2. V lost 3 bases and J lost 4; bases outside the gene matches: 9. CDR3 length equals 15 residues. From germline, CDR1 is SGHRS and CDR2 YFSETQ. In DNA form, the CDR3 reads TGCGCCAGCAGCTCACTAGCGGACCCTTTTTACGAGCAGTACTTC. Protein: CASSSLADPFYEQYF.

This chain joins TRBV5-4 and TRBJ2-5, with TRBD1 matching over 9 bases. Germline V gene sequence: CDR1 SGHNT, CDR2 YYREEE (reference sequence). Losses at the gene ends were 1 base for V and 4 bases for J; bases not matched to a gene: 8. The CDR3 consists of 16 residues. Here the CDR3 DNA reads TGTGCCAGCAGCTTGATGGGACAGGGATCACGAGAGACCCAGTACTTC. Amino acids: CASSLMGQGSRETQYF.

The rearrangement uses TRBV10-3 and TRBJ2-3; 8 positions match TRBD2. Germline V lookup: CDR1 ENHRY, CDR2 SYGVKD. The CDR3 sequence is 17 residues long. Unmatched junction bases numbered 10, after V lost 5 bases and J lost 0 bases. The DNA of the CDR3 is TGTGCCATCAGTCCCTCGGGAGGGGGACTGAGCACAGATACGCAGTATTTT. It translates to CAISPSGGGLSTDTQYF.

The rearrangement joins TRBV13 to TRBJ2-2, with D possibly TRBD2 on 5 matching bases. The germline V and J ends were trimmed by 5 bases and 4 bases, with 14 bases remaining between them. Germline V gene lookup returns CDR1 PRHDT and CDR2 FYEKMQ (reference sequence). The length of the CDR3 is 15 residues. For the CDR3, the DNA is TGTGCCAGCAGCCCGAAGGACTCGATCACCGGGGAGCTGTTTTTT. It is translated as CASSPKDSITGELFF.

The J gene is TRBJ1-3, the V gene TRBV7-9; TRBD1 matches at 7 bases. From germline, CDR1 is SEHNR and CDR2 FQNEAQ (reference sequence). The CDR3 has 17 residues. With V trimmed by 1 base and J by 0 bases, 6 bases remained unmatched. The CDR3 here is CASSLGNRGDSGNTIYF. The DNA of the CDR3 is TGTGCCAGCAGCTTAGGGAACAGGGGCGACTCTGGAAACACCATATATTTT.

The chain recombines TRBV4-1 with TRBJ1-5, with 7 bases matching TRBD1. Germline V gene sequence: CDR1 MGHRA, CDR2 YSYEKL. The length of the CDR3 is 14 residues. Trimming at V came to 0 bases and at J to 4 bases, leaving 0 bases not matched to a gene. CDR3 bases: TGCGCCAGCAGCCAAGACAGGGGGAATCAGCCCCAGCATTTT. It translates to CASSQDRGNQPQHF.

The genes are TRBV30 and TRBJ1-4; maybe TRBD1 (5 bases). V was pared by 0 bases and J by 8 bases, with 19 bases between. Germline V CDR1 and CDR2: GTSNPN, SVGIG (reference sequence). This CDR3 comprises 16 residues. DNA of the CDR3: TGTGCCTGGAGTGTTCCTACCGGGCAGGGCCAGGAAAAACTGTTTTTT. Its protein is CAWSVPTGQGQEKLFF.

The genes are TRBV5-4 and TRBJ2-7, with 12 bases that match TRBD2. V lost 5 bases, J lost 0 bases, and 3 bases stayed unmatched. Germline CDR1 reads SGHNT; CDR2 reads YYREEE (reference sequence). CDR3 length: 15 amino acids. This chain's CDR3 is CASSSSGRGSYEQYF. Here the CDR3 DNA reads TGTGCCAGCAGTTCTAGCGGGAGGGGCTCCTACGAGCAGTACTTC.

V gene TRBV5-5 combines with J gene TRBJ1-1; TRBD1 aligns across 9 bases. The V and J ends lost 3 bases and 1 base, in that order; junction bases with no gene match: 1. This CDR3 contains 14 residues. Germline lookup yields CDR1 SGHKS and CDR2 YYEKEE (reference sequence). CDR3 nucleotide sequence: TGTGCCAGCAGCTGGGGACAGGGGAACACTGAAGCTTTCTTT. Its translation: CASSWGQGNTEAFF.

The CDR3 DNA follows: TGTGCCAGCAGTTACTCTCTGTCCAACACCGGGGAGCTGTTTTTT. Its protein is CASSYSLSNTGELFF. The V call is TRBV6-5, the J call TRBJ2-2; D gene uncertain. Trimming cost V 0 bases and J 2 bases, with 7 bases left between them. In germline, CDR1 is MNHEY, CDR2 SVGAGI. The CDR3 totals 15 residues.

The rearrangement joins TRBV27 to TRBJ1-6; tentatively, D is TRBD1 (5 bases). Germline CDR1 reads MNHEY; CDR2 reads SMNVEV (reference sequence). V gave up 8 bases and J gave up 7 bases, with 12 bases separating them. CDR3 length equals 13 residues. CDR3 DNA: TGTGCCAGCGCCCAGCGGGGCAATTCACCCCTCCACTTT. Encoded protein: CASAQRGNSPLHF.

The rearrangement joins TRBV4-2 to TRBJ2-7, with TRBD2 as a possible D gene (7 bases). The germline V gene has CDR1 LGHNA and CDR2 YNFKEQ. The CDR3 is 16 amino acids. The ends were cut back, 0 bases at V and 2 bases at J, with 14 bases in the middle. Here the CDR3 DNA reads TGTGCCAGCAGCCAAGAAGGGGGGGACCGTACCTACGAGCAGTACTTC. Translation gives CASSQEGGDRTYEQYF.

CDR3: CASSIARGRVGNEKLFF. The CDR3 DNA follows: TGTGCCAGTAGTATCGCAAGGGGGCGAGTCGGTAATGAAAAACTGTTTTTT. The rearrangement uses TRBV19 and TRBJ1-4; 7 nucleotides match TRBD1. The V gene's germline CDR1 is LNHDA and CDR2 SQIVND (reference sequence). The junction had 11 bases not matched to a gene; V was cut back by 3 bases and J by 4 bases. The length of the CDR3 is 17 residues.

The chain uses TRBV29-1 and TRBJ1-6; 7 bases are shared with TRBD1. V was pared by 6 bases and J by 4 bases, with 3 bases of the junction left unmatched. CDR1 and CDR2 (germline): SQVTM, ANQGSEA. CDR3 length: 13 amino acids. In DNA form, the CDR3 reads TGCAGCGTCGGGACAGATTATAATTCACCCCTCCACTTT. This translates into CSVGTDYNSPLHF.

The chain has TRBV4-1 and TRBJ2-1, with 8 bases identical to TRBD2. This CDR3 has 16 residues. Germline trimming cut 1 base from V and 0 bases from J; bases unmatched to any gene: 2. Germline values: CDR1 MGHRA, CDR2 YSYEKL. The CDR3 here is CASSQVRGGSYNEQFF. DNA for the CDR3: TGCGCCAGCAGCCAAGTTCGGGGGGGCTCCTACAATGAGCAGTTCTTC.

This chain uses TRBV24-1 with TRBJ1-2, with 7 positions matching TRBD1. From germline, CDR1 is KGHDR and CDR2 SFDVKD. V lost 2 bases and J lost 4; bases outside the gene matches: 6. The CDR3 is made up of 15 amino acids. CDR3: CATSDSRDSPYGYTF. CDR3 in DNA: TGTGCCACCAGTGATTCCCGGGACAGCCCCTATGGCTACACCTTC.

CDR3 protein: CASSLEAGVGETQYF. The CDR3 DNA reads as TGTGCCAGCAGCCTGGAGGCGGGAGTTGGAGAGACCCAGTACTTC. The rearrangement joins TRBV2 to TRBJ2-5; 7 nucleotides align to TRBD2. V shed 6 bases and J 4 bases; nucleotides not matched to a gene: 11. Germline V CDR1 and CDR2: SNHLY, FYNNEI. This CDR3 is 15 amino acids long. The variable domain in full, completed from reference TRBV2 and TRBJ2-5, reads EPEVTQTPSHQVTQMGQEVILRCVPISNHLYFYWYRQILGQKVEFLVSFYNNEISEKSEIFDDQFSVERPDGSNFTLKIRSTKLEDSAMYFCASSLEAGVGETQYFGPGTRLLVL.

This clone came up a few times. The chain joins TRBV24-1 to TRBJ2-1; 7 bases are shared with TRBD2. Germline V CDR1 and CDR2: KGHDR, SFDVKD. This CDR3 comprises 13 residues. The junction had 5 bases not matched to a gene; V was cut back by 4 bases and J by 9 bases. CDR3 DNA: TGTGCCACCAGTGAGAAGGCTAGCGGTGAGCAGTTCTTC. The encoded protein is CATSEKASGEQFF.

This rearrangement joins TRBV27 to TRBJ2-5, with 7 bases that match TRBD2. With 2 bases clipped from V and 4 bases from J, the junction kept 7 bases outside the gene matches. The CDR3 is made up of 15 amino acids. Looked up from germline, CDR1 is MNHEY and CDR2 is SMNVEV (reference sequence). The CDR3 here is CASSLQAGLRETQYF. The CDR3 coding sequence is TGTGCCAGCAGTTTACAAGCGGGATTGCGAGAGACCCAGTACTTC.

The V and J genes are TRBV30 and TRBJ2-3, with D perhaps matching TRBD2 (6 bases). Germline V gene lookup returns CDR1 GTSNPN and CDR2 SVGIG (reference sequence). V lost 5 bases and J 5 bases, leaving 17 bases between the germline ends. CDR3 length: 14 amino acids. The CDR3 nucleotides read TGTGCCTGGGCCCTCGGACTATCCGTAGATACGCAGTATTTT. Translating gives CAWALGLSVDTQYF.

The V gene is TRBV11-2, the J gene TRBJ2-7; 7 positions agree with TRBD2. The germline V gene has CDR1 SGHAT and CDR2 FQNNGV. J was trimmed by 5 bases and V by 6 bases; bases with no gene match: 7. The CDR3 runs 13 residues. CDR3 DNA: TGTGCCAGCAGGGGTGGAGGGACTAACGAGCAGTACTTC. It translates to CASRGGGTNEQYF.